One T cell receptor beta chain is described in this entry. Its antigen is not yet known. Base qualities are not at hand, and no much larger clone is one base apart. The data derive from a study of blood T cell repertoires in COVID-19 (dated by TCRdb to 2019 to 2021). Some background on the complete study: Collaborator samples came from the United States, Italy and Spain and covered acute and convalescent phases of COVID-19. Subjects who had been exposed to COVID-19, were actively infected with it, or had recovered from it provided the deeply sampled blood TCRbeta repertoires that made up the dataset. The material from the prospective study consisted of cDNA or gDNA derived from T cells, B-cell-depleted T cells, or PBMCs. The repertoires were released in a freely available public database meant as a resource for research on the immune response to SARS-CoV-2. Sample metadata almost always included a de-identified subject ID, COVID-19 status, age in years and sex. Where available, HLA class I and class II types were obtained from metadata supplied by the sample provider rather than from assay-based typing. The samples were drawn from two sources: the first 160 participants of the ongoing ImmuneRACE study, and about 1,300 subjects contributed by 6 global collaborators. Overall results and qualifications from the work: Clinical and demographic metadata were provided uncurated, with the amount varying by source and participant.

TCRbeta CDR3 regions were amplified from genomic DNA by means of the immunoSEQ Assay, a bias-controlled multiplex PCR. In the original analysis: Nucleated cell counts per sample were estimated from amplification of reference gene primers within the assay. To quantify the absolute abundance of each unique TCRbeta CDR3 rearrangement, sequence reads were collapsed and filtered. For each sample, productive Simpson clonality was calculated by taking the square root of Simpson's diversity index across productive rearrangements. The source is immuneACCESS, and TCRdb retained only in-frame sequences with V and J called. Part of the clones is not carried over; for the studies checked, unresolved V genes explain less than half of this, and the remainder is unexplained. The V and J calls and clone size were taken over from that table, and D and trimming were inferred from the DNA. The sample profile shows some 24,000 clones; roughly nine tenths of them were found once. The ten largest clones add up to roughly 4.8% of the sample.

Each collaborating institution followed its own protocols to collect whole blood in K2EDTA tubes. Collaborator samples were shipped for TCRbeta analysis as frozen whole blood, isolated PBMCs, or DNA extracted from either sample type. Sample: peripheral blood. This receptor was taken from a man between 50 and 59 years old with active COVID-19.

The sequenced DNA: TGTGCCAGCAGCGCCGGGACAGGGGACAATGAGCAGTTCTTC. This is translated as CASSAGTGDNEQFF. The rearrangement combines TRBV7-8 with TRBJ2-1, and 10 junctional nucleotides match TRBD1. Via the germline V gene, CDR1 is SGHVS and CDR2 FQNEAQ. The germline V and J ends show losses of 5 bases and 5 bases respectively, and no gene match explains 3 bases of the junction. The CDR3 spans 14 residues, from the cysteine through the phenylalanine. The entry retains the CDR3 DNA only, 42 bases that are in frame from base 1.